These T cell receptor beta chains were read from a single sample in a study of blood T cell repertoires in COVID-19. Measured with immunoSEQ multiplex PCR; TCRdb has only the in-frame clones, and not every one. Here the sample spans about 190,000 clones, under 90% being singletons. The sample comprised peripheral blood. These receptor sequences come from a man aged 25 to 45 with active or convalescent COVID-19. The CDR3 runs from the conserved cysteine through the conserved F or W. A D gene is named only where the DNA matches it firmly. Clone size, where shown, is once, few, many, or a class for clones that have expanded.

DNA	CDR3	J	V	D	size
TGTGCCATCCGACAGGATGCGAACACCGGGGAGCTGTTTTTT	CAIRQDANTGELFF	TRBJ2-2	TRBV19	-	-
TGTGCCACCAGAAGGTCGGAGGCCCATTCCTTATCTGGAAACACCATATATTTT	CATRRSEAHSLSGNTIYF	TRBJ1-3	TRBV15	-	-
TGTGCTAGTGGTTTGGTAGTCAGGGGCGCACATCCCGAGCAGTACTTC	CASGLVVRGAHPEQYF	TRBJ2-7	TRBV12-5	-	-
TGTGCCAGCAGCGTAGCTGACAGGGGAGAGACTGAAGCTTTCTTT	CASSVADRGETEAFF	TRBJ1-1	TRBV9	TRBD1	-
TGTGCCAGCAGCATAACAGGGCTAGAAGCTTTCTTT	CASSITGLEAFF	TRBJ1-1	TRBV3-1/TRBV3-2	-	-
TGTGCCAGCAGCATGCCGGGACAGTATGGCTACACCTTC	CASSMPGQYGYTF	TRBJ1-2	TRBV7-9	TRBD1	-
TGTGCCAGCGGACAGGGGGTATCCTACGAGCAGTACTTC	CASGQGVSYEQYF	TRBJ2-7	TRBV19	TRBD1	few
TGTGCCTGGGCTAGGGGGCGAACTGAAGCTTTCTTT	CAWARGRTEAFF	TRBJ1-1	TRBV30	TRBD1	-
TGCGCCAGCAGCCAAGCCCCTAGTTCTGGGGCCAACGTCCTGACTTTC	CASSQAPSSGANVLTF	TRBJ2-6	TRBV4-3	-	-
TGTGCCAGCAGTTACGACAGTTTCTACGAGCAGTACTTC	CASSYDSFYEQYF	TRBJ2-7	TRBV6-5	-	once
TGTGCCAGCCGCGGACAACCAGGGCCAGACCCAAAAGAGACCCAGTACTTC	CASRGQPGPDPKETQYF	TRBJ2-5	TRBV19	-	-
TGTGCCAGCACCAGACAGGGAGGTTTGAACACTGAAGCTTTCTTT	CASTRQGGLNTEAFF	TRBJ1-1	TRBV2	TRBD1	-
TGCGCCAGCAGCGAGGGAGCCGGACAGGGTGAAGCTTTCTTT	CASSEGAGQGEAFF	TRBJ1-1	TRBV5-1	TRBD1	-
TGTGCCAGCAGCCCAGGGGGTAGGGGGCTAGTTGGCTACACCTTC	CASSPGGRGLVGYTF	TRBJ1-2	TRBV9	TRBD1	-
TGTGCCAGCAGCGCTCAGGCTGAAGAGACCCAGTACTTC	CASSAQAEETQYF	TRBJ2-5	TRBV7-9	-	-
TGTGCCAGCGATGACAGGGGTGGAAACACCATATATTTT	CASDDRGGNTIYF	TRBJ1-3	TRBV19	TRBD1	-
TGTGCCAGTATAGGGGCCCATAGCAATCAGCCCCAGCATTTT	CASIGAHSNQPQHF	TRBJ1-5	TRBV19	-	-
TGTGCCAGCAGTATATATAGCGGGGACTGGGAGACCCAGTACTTC	CASSIYSGDWETQYF	TRBJ2-5	TRBV5-6	TRBD2	-
TGTGCCAGCAGTTACGCTTGGGCTTCGAACACCGGGGAGCTGTTTTTT	CASSYAWASNTGELFF	TRBJ2-2	TRBV6-5	-	-
TGTGCCACCACGGACAGGGGGAATTCACCCCTCCACTTT	CATTDRGNSPLHF	TRBJ1-6	TRBV6-6	TRBD1	-
TGTGCCAGCAGCCACGGCCGAACAGATAACACTGAAGCTTTCTTT	CASSHGRTDNTEAFF	TRBJ1-1	TRBV3-1/TRBV3-2	-	-
TGTGCCACCACGGGGGGGGCCCAAGAGACCCAGTACTTC	CATTGGAQETQYF	TRBJ2-5	TRBV24-1	TRBD2	-
TGTGCCAGCACAGGGGCTTATAGCAATCAGCCCCAGCATTTT	CASTGAYSNQPQHF	TRBJ1-5	TRBV2	-	once
TGTGCCATTCTTGGGGGCGTCAACACTGAAGCTTTCTTT	CAILGGVNTEAFF	TRBJ1-1	TRBV28	-	-
TGTGCCAGCAGCGTAGCAGAGACAGGGGGGTTCTATGGCTACACCTTC	CASSVAETGGFYGYTF	TRBJ1-2	TRBV9	TRBD1	once
TGTGCCACCAGTGCCACAATGGGACAGGGGGATCAGCCCCAGCATTTT	CATSATMGQGDQPQHF	TRBJ1-5	TRBV24-1	TRBD1	-
TGTGCCAGTAGCATTTCCGACAGGGGAGGTCAGCCCCAGCATTTT	CASSISDRGGQPQHF	TRBJ1-5	TRBV19	TRBD1	-
TGTGCCAGCAGCTTAGGGGCCCCTGGCACTGAAGCTTTCTTT	CASSLGAPGTEAFF	TRBJ1-1	TRBV5-5	-	once
TGTGCCAGCTCAACCGGGGACTCCTACGAGCAGTACTTC	CASSTGDSYEQYF	TRBJ2-7	TRBV18	-	-
TGTGCCAGCAGTACTATTCGCAGTGGGTCCGGCTACACCTTC	CASSTIRSGSGYTF	TRBJ1-2	TRBV5-8	-	-
TGTGCCAGCCGGACAGCCACAGGGTCGAGTGGCTACACCTTC	CASRTATGSSGYTF	TRBJ1-2	TRBV6-5	-	-